Listed below are T cell receptor beta chains from one sample, sequenced in a study of blood T cell repertoires in COVID-19. Generated by immunoSEQ multiplex PCR, the TCRdb table keeps only in-frame clones and is missing some. The top ten hold around a tenth of the sample, which has around 15,000 clones, 89% seen once. Sample: peripheral blood. Receptor source: an older man with acute or convalescent COVID-19. Both conserved end residues are part of each CDR3. D genes are given only for firm matches. The size entry is marked missing in some rows and otherwise reads once, few, many or a size class.

CDR3	DNA	D	size	J	V
CSAREQNTQYF	TGCAGTGCTAGAGAACAGAATACGCAGTATTTT	-	-	TRBJ2-3	TRBV20-1
CASSLDWTEAFF	TGCGCCAGCAGCTTGGACTGGACAGAAGCTTTCTTT	-	-	TRBJ1-1	TRBV5-1
CASSLGASGGTDTQYF	TGCGCCAGCAGCTTGGGGGCCAGCGGGGGAACAGATACGCAGTATTTT	TRBD2	-	TRBJ2-3	TRBV5-1
CATSGGIGLAGFYEQYF	TGTGCCACCAGCGGTGGTATAGGACTAGCGGGTTTCTACGAGCAGTACTTC	TRBD2	-	TRBJ2-7	TRBV15
CASSPDRVREPQHF	TGCGCCAGCAGCCCGGACAGGGTGAGGGAGCCCCAGCATTTT	TRBD1	few	TRBJ1-5	TRBV4-1
CSASQSTGSNQPQHF	TGCAGTGCTAGTCAATCGACAGGGAGCAATCAGCCCCAGCATTTT	TRBD1	-	TRBJ1-5	TRBV20-1
CASRAGGSTTEAFF	TGTGCCAGCAGGGCAGGGGGCTCGACCACTGAAGCTTTCTTT	TRBD1	-	TRBJ1-1	TRBV28
CASKAGEGSDTQYF	TGTGCCTCAAAAGCGGGGGAAGGCTCGGATACGCAGTATTTT	TRBD2	-	TRBJ2-3	TRBV5-4
CASSPRGQAALNYGYTF	TGTGCCAGCAGCCCCCGAGGACAGGCCGCGTTGAACTATGGCTACACCTTC	TRBD1	-	TRBJ1-2	TRBV9
CASSRITGEETEAFF	TGTGCCAGCAGCCGTATTACAGGGGAGGAGACTGAAGCTTTCTTT	TRBD1	-	TRBJ1-1	TRBV7-9
CASSPSGDGYTF	TGTGCCAGCTCACCTAGCGGGGATGGCTACACCTTC	-	-	TRBJ1-2	TRBV18
CASSETGVGNTIYF	TGTGCCAGCAGCGAGACAGGGGTCGGAAACACCATATATTTT	TRBD1	-	TRBJ1-3	TRBV6-5
CATSRDLGGGTEAFF	TGTGCCACCAGCAGAGACCTCGGCGGGGGCACTGAAGCTTTCTTT	-	few	TRBJ1-1	TRBV15
CASNVRGPPEAFF	TGTGCCAGCAACGTGCGAGGCCCCCCTGAAGCTTTCTTT	-	-	TRBJ1-1	TRBV12-3/TRBV12-4
CASSQEENRNTIYF	TGCGCCAGCAGCCAAGAGGAGAACCGAAACACCATATATTTT	-	-	TRBJ1-3	TRBV4-1
CALMARDEQYF	TGTGCCTTGATGGCGCGGGATGAGCAGTACTTC	-	-	TRBJ2-7	TRBV30
CATSDFRETTDTQYF	TGTGCCACCAGTGATTTCCGGGAAACAACAGATACGCAGTATTTT	-	-	TRBJ2-3	TRBV24-1
CASSVGQGSGNTIYF	TGTGCCAGCAGTGTGGGACAGGGCTCTGGAAACACCATATATTTT	TRBD1	-	TRBJ1-3	TRBV2
CASSLGSTYGYTF	TGTGCCAGCAGTTTAGGATCGACATATGGCTACACCTTC	-	-	TRBJ1-2	TRBV12-3/TRBV12-4
CASSPTGHTEAFF	TGTGCCAGCAGCCCGACAGGGCACACTGAAGCTTTCTTT	TRBD1	-	TRBJ1-1	TRBV3-1/TRBV3-2
CASSILGEEQFF	TGTGCCAGTAGTATACTGGGAGAAGAGCAGTTCTTC	-	-	TRBJ2-1	TRBV19
CASSQDRGPTEAFF	TGTGCCAGCAGCCAAGACAGGGGGCCCACTGAAGCTTTCTTT	TRBD1	-	TRBJ1-1	TRBV4-2
CASSQDTREQYF	TGTGCCAGCAGCCAAGATACCCGGGAGCAGTACTTC	-	once	TRBJ2-7	TRBV3-1/TRBV3-2
CASSSHPTGEDTGELFF	TGCGCCAGCAGCTCCCACCCGACAGGGGAGGACACCGGGGAGCTGTTTTTT	TRBD1	-	TRBJ2-2	TRBV5-1
CAIIDGENTEAFF	TGTGCCATCATAGACGGGGAGAACACTGAAGCTTTCTTT	-	once	TRBJ1-1	TRBV10-3
CASSPDRGVYGYTF	TGTGCCAGCAGCCCGGACAGGGGCGTTTATGGCTACACCTTC	TRBD1	-	TRBJ1-2	TRBV25-1
CASSPDSLSGNTIYF	TGTGCCAGCAGTCCGGACAGCCTCTCTGGAAACACCATATATTTT	-	-	TRBJ1-3	TRBV2
CASSRTSGRRETQYF	TGTGCCAGCTCACGGACTAGCGGGAGGCGAGAGACCCAGTACTTC	TRBD2	once	TRBJ2-5	TRBV18
CASSWGTGGREAFF	TGCGCCAGCAGCTGGGGGACAGGGGGCCGAGAAGCTTTCTTT	TRBD1	once	TRBJ1-1	TRBV5-1
CASSGTLNTGELFF	TGTGCCAGCAGTGGGACATTGAACACCGGGGAGCTGTTTTTT	-	-	TRBJ2-2	TRBV27